This TCR beta chain stems from a study of blood T cell repertoires in COVID-19 (dated by TCRdb to about 2020). A note on the overall study: Collaborator samples came from the United States, Italy and Spain and covered acute and convalescent phases of COVID-19. The prospective study material was composed of cDNA or gDNA derived from T cells, B-cell-depleted T cells, or PBMCs. The dataset comprised deeply sampled blood TCRbeta repertoires from subjects exposed to, actively infected with, or recovered from COVID-19. The repertoires were made available in a free public database intended to serve as a resource for research on the immune response to SARS-CoV-2. Samples came from the ongoing ImmuneRACE study (first 160 participants) plus 1,254 subjects from 6 global collaborators. Nearly every sample came with metadata listing a de-identified subject ID, COVID-19 status, age in years and sex. HLA class I and class II types, where available, came from metadata supplied by the sample provider rather than from assay-based typing. Summary of the overall study and its limitations: How much clinical and demographic metadata was included differed by source and by participant, and the metadata was provided uncurated.

In Seattle, one collaborating source enrolled patients while the infection was active and tracked those patients longitudinally over the course of disease. The collaborating institutions used their own protocols to collect whole blood in K2EDTA tubes. Collaborator samples were shipped for TCRbeta analysis as frozen whole blood, isolated PBMCs, or DNA extracted from either sample type. From the cysteine through the phenylalanine, the CDR3 covers 15 amino acids. The only DNA kept is the CDR3, 45 bases in frame from the first base. Here V drops 7 bases and J drops 6 bases, and the junction holds 12 bases not matched to any gene. CDR1 is given as SGHTA and CDR2 as FQGNSA, both from the germline V gene. TCRbeta CDR3 regions were amplified from genomic DNA using the immunoSEQ Assay, a bias-controlled multiplex PCR. Per the authors' processing: The number of nucleated cells in each sample was estimated by amplification of reference gene primers within the assay. Sequence reads were collapsed and filtered to measure the absolute abundance of every unique TCRbeta CDR3 rearrangement. For each sample, productive Simpson clonality was calculated as the square root of Simpson's diversity index over productive rearrangements. This immuneACCESS table, as held by TCRdb, lists in-frame sequences with V and J called but not all clones. Of the missing ones, under half trace to an unresolved V gene in checked studies; the others have no known cause. V and J calls plus clone size are reproduced from that table; the DNA served to infer D and trimming. The sample table contains roughly 330,000 clones; only one count was recorded for approximately 86% of them. The ten largest make up roughly 8.9% of the sample.

This clone was recorded a few times. The antigen it binds to is not known. No base qualities exist here, and no much larger clone lies one base off it. The sequence is built from TRBV7-2 and TRBJ2-3; TRBD2 matches 8 bases in the middle. The TCR was taken from a man aged 25 to 40 with COVID-19, enrolled during active disease. Sequenced: peripheral blood. Here the CDR3 is given as CASTPRGLDSDTQYF. The base sequence is TGTGCCAGCACCCCCAGGGGACTAGATTCCGATACGCAGTATTTT.